Listed below are T cell receptor beta chains from one sample, sequenced in a study of cytomegalovirus exposure and HLA in healthy donors. TCRdb keeps only in-frame clones here, not all; method: immunoSEQ multiplex PCR. Found here are fewer than 100,000 clones; the top ten clones hold approximately 1.4%. The material sequenced was PBMCs. The source is a woman in her fifties or sixties in good health and CMV-seronegative. Both conserved end residues are part of each CDR3. The D gene is left open where the match is weak.

d_call j_call v_call cdr3_nt cdr3_aa
TRBD1 TRBJ1-1 TRBV7-2 TGTGCCAGCAGCTCTGGACAGGGGATGAACACTGAAGCTTTCTTT CASSSGQGMNTEAFF
TRBD2 TRBJ2-3 TRBV27 TGTGCCAGCAGTTTATCGCTAGCGGGAAGAACAGATACGCAGTATTTT CASSLSLAGRTDTQYF
. TRBJ2-6 TRBV7-9 TGTGCCAGTGACAGCTCTGGGGCCAACGTCCTGACTTTC CASDSSGANVLTF
. TRBJ2-7 TRBV21-1 TGTGCCAGCAGCAAAGGCTCGAGACAGAGTCGTTACGAGCAGTACTTC CASSKGSRQSRYEQYF
. TRBJ2-3 TRBV5-1 TGCGCCAGCAGCTCTAAAGCAACTAGCACAGATACGCAGTATTTT CASSSKATSTDTQYF
TRBD2 TRBJ2-7 TRBV19 TGTGCCAGTAGTACGATAGCGGGAGGGCCCCACGAGCAGTACTTC CASSTIAGGPHEQYF
TRBD1 TRBJ2-6 TRBV5-5 TGTGCCAGCAGCCGGACAGGGGCTGGGGCCAACGTCCTGACTTTC CASSRTGAGANVLTF
TRBD1 TRBJ1-3 TRBV19 TGTGCCAGTAGTTTGACAGGGCCTGGAAACACCATATATTTT CASSLTGPGNTIYF
. TRBJ2-6 TRBV7-6 TGTGCCAGCAGCTTGGAACAGGCTGGGGCCAACGTCCTGACTTTC CASSLEQAGANVLTF
TRBD2 TRBJ2-5 TRBV7-9 TGTGCCAGCAGTGTAGCGGGGCGCGGAGAGACCCAGTACTTC CASSVAGRGETQYF
TRBD1 TRBJ1-1 TRBV14 TGTGCCAGCAACAGGGGAGGTAACACTGAAGCTTTCTTT CASNRGGNTEAFF
TRBD2 TRBJ2-7 TRBV7-2 TGTGCCAGCAGCCGGGGGACTAGCGGGAGCCTAAGCTCCTACGAGCAGTACTTC CASSRGTSGSLSSYEQYF
TRBD1 TRBJ1-2 TRBV4-3 TGCGCCAGCAGCCAAGATGCATCCGGACAGGGGGCTTATGGCTACACCTTC CASSQDASGQGAYGYTF
. TRBJ1-2 TRBV7-9 TGTGCCAGCAGCGCAGCAGGGGCACCCCTCTATGGCTACACCTTC CASSAAGAPLYGYTF
. TRBJ2-3 TRBV18 TGTGCCAGCTCACCAAGCGCACAACCAAGTGGAGATACGCAGTATTTT CASSPSAQPSGDTQYF
. TRBJ1-4 TRBV27 TGTGCCAGCAGTTCACAGGAGACCCCATTGTATGAAAAACTGTTTTTT CASSSQETPLYEKLFF
TRBD2 TRBJ2-3 TRBV7-8 TGTGCCAGCAGCTTAGTACGCAGCGGGGCCCAAGATACGCAGTATTTT CASSLVRSGAQDTQYF
TRBD1 TRBJ1-6 TRBV6-5 TGTGCCAGCAGCTACCGGGGGGGACAGGGTTATTCACCCCTCCACTTT CASSYRGGQGYSPLHF
. TRBJ2-7 TRBV18 TGTGCCAGCTCACCACCAGCGGATTCCTACGAGCAGTACTTC CASSPPADSYEQYF
TRBD1 TRBJ2-7 TRBV6-1 TGTGCCAGCAGTGTAATGACAGGGGGCGTTTACGAGCAGTACTTC CASSVMTGGVYEQYF
. TRBJ1-2 TRBV28 TGTGCCAGCTCAAGGGGTGACTATGGCTACACCTTC CASSRGDYGYTF
. TRBJ2-3 TRBV29-1 TGCAGCGCCGCCCAAGGACTACTCTTTACAGATACGCAGTATTTT CSAAQGLLFTDTQYF
TRBD1 TRBJ1-1 TRBV6-1 TGTGCCAGCAGTGGTCAGACAGGGGCCAGGAACACTGAAGCTTTCTTT CASSGQTGARNTEAFF
. TRBJ1-6 TRBV28 TGTGCCAGCACGGGAGGTCTCTCCTATAATTCACCCCTCCACTTT CASTGGLSYNSPLHF
. TRBJ2-7 TRBV11-2 TGTGCCAGCAGCTTATGGGCGGGACAGACCTACGAGCAGTACTTC CASSLWAGQTYEQYF
. TRBJ1-5 TRBV6-1 TGTGCCAGCACTCAAACCGGGGGGCTAAATCAGCCCCAGCATTTT CASTQTGGLNQPQHF
. TRBJ2-3 TRBV30 TGTGCCCGAACCTCGGGGGGCGGACCCACAGATACGCAGTATTTT CARTSGGGPTDTQYF
TRBD1 TRBJ2-5 TRBV7-6 TGTGCCAGCAGAAAAAATCCGGGACAGGGGCAAGAGACCCAGTACTTC CASRKNPGQGQETQYF
TRBD2 TRBJ2-3 TRBV5-6 TGTGCCAGCAGCTTTTGGACTAGCCCCACAGATACGCAGTATTTT CASSFWTSPTDTQYF
. TRBJ2-3 TRBV14 TGTGCCAGCAGCCAAGCCAGGGACAAGCCCACAGATACGCAGTATTTT CASSQARDKPTDTQYF
TRBD1 TRBJ2-7 TRBV11-3 TGTGCCAGCAGCCTACAGGGGGGATACGAGCAGTACTTC CASSLQGGYEQYF
TRBD1 TRBJ2-1 TRBV29-1 TGCAGCGCCTTCAACCAGGGGGCGGCTTACAATGAGCAGTTCTTC CSAFNQGAAYNEQFF
TRBD2 TRBJ2-1 TRBV7-8 TGTGCCAGCAGCTTAAATCCGGGACTAGCGGTCTCGGGGCAGTTCTTC CASSLNPGLAVSGQFF
TRBD1 TRBJ2-3 TRBV7-9 TGTGCCAGCAGCCCCCGGACAGGGGGTACGAGCGATACGCAGTATTTT CASSPRTGGTSDTQYF
. TRBJ2-7 TRBV30 TGTGCCTGGAGTCGACATTCCTCCTACGAGCAGTACTTC CAWSRHSSYEQYF
. TRBJ1-5 TRBV10-3 TGTGCCATCAGGGCAGACAATCAGCCCCAGCATTTT CAIRADNQPQHF
TRBD2 TRBJ2-2 TRBV7-9 TGTGCCAGCAGCTTTTTAGCGGGAGGGAACACCGGGGAGCTGTTTTTT CASSFLAGGNTGELFF
. TRBJ1-2 TRBV18 TGTGCCAGCTCCGGGGGTAACGGCTATGGCTACACCTTC CASSGGNGYGYTF
TRBD2 TRBJ2-1 TRBV5-6 TGTGCCAGCATCCAAGCGGGAGGGCCATACAATGAGCAGTTCTTC CASIQAGGPYNEQFF
TRBD2 TRBJ2-7 TRBV28 TGTGCCAGTAGCGGGAGCACCTACGAGCAGTACTTC CASSGSTYEQYF
TRBD1 TRBJ1-1 TRBV7-3 TGTGCCAGCAGCCGGACAGGGTTGAACACTGAAGCTTTCTTT CASSRTGLNTEAFF
TRBD2 TRBJ2-3 TRBV5-1 TGCGCCAGCAGCTTGCAACTAGCGGGGGGCACAGATACGCAGTATTTT CASSLQLAGGTDTQYF
. TRBJ2-5 TRBV28 TGTGCCAGCAGTTTCGTCAGGGCAGAGACCCAGTACTTC CASSFVRAETQYF
TRBD1 TRBJ1-2 TRBV7-2 TGTGCCAGCAGCTTTCTACGGGACAGGGTCTATGGCTACACCTTC CASSFLRDRVYGYTF
TRBD1 TRBJ1-5 TRBV7-9 TGTGCCAGCAGCTCAAACACCGGGACAGGGGGGCAGCCCCAGCATTTT CASSSNTGTGGQPQHF
TRBD2 TRBJ2-7 TRBV6-5 TGTGCCAGCAGTTATTCACTAGCGGGAGATTCCTACGAGCAGTACTTC CASSYSLAGDSYEQYF